The source of this T cell receptor (beta chain) is a study of cytotoxic CD8 clonotypes in ibrutinib-treated CLL. This table comes from immunoSEQ multiplex PCR, and its TCRdb copy is limited to in-frame clones, with some not included. The sample comprises over 250,000 clones, about 72% of which are singletons, and roughly 6% rests with the top ten. The V end lost 4 bases, the J end lost 2 bases, and 7 bases lay between the germline ends. Germline V lookup: CDR1 SGHTA, CDR2 FQGNSA. The CDR3 has 13 residues. The chain joins TRBV7-2 to TRBJ2-3; D gene unclear. This clonotype was sampled from a human donor with chronic lymphocytic leukemia. Material: PBMCs, obtained at disease progression, from a patient treated with ibrutinib. This CDR3 is CASSSFITDTQYF. CDR3 coding DNA: TGTGCCAGCAGCTCGTTTATCACAGATACGCAGTATTTT.